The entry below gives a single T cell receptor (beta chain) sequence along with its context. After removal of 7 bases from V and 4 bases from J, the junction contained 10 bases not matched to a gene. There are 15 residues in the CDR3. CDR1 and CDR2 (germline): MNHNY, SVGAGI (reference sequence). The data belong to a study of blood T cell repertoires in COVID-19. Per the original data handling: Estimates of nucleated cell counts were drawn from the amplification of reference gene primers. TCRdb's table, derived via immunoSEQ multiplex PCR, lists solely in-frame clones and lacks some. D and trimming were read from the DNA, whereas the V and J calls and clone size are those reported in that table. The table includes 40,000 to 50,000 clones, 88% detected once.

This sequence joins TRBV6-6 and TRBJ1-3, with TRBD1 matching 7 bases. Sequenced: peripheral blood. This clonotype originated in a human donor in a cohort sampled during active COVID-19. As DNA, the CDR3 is TGTGCCAGCATTATGGGACAGTTCGAGGGAAACACCATATATTTT. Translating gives CASIMGQFEGNTIYF.